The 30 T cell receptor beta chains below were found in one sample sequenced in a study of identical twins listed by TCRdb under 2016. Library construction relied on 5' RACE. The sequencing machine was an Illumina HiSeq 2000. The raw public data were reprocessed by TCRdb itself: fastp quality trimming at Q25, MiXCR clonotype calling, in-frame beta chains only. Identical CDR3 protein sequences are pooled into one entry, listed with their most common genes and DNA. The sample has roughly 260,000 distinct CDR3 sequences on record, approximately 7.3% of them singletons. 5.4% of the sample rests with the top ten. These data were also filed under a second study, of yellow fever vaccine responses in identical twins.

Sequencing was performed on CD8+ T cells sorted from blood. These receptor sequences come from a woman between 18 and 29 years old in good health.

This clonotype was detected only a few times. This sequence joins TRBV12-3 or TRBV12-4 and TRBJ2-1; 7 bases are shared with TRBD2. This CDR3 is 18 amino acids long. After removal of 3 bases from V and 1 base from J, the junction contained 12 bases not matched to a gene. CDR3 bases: TGTGCCAGCAGTTTCGTGAGCGGGCTAGCGGCTTCCTACAATGAGCAGTTCTTC. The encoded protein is CASSFVSGLAASYNEQFF.

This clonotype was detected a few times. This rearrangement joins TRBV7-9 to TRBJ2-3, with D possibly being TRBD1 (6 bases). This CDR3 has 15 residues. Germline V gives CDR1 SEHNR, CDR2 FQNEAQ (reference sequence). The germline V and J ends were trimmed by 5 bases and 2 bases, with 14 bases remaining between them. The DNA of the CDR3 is TGTGCCAGCAGCCAGGACAGATATATCACAGATACGCAGTATTTT. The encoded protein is CASSQDRYITDTQYF.

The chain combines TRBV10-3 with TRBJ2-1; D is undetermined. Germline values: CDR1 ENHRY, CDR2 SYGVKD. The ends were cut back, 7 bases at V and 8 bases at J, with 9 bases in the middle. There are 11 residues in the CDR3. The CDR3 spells CAINVGYEQFF. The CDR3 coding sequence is TGTGCCATCAATGTGGGGTATGAGCAGTTCTTC.

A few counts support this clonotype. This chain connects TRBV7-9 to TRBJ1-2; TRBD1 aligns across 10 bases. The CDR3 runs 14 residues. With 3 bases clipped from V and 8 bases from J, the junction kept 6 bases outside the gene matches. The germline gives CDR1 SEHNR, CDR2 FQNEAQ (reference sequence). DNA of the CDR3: TGTGCCAGCAGCTTTACAGACAGGGGGCGCGGCTACACCTTC. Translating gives CASSFTDRGRGYTF.

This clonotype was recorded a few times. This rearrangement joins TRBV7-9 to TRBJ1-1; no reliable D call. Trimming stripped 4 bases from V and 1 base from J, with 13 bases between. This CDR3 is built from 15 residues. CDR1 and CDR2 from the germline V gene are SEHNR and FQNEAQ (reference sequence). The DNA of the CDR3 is TGTGCCAGCAGCTCGCTTTCTTCTCCGAACACTGAAGCTTTCTTT. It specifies CASSSLSSPNTEAFF.

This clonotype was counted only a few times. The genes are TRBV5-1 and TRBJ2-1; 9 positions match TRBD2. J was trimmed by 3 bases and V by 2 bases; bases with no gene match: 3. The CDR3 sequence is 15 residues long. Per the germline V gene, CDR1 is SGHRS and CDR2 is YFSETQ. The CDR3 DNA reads TGCGCCAGCAGCTTTAGCGGGAGTATCTACAATGAGCAGTTCTTC. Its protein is CASSFSGSIYNEQFF.

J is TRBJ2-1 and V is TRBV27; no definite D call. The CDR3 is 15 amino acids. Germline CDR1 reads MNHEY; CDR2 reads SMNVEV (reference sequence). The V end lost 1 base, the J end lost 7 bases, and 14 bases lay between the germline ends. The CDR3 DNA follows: TGTGCCAGCAGTTTATACCCTCGGGCACCGAATGAGCAGTTCTTC. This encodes CASSLYPRAPNEQFF.

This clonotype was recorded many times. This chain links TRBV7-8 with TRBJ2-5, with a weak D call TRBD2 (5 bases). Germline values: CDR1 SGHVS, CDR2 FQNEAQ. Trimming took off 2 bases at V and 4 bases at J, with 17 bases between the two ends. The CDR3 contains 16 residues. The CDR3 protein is CASSLRPREYGETQYF. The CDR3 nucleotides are TGTGCCAGCAGCTTACGGCCGAGGGAGTACGGAGAGACCCAGTACTTC.

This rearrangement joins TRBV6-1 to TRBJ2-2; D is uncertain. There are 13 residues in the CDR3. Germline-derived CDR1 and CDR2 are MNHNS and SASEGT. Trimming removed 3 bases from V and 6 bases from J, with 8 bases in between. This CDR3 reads CASSDWIAGELFF. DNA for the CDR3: TGTGCCAGCAGTGACTGGATAGCCGGGGAGCTGTTTTTT.

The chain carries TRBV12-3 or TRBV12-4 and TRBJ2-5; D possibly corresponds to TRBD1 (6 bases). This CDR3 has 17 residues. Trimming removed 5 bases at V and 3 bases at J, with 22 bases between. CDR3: CASSPRTVIYSEETQYF. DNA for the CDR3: TGTGCCAGCAGTCCGCGGACAGTTATTTATTCCGAAGAGACCCAGTACTTC.

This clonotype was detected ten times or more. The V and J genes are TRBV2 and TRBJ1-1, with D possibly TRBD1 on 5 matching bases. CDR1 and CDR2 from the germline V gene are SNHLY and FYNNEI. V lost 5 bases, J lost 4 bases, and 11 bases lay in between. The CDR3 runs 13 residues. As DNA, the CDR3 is TGTGCCAGCAGTCCGGGACGGATCACTGAAGCTTTCTTT. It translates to CASSPGRITEAFF. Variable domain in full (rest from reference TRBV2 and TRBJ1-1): EPEVTQTPSHQVTQMGQEVILRCVPISNHLYFYWYRQILGQKVEFLVSFYNNEISEKSEIFDDQFSVERPDGSNFTLKIRSTKLEDSAMYFCASSPGRITEAFFGQGTRLTVV.

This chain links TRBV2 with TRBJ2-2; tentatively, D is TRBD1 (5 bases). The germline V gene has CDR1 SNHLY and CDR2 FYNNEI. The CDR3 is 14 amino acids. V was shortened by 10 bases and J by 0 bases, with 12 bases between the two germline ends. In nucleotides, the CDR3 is TGTGCCACCTCCCAGGGCCCGAACACCGGGGAGCTGTTTTTT. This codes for CATSQGPNTGELFF.

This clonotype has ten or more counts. Here the CDR3 reads CASSRQETSTDTQYF. The DNA for the CDR3 is TGTGCCAGCAGCCGACAAGAAACTAGCACAGATACGCAGTATTTT. This chain uses TRBV7-2 with TRBJ2-3, with D hard to call. The CDR3 runs 15 residues. Per the germline V gene, CDR1 is SGHTA and CDR2 is FQGNSA. V lost 5 bases and J lost 0, with 12 bases in between.

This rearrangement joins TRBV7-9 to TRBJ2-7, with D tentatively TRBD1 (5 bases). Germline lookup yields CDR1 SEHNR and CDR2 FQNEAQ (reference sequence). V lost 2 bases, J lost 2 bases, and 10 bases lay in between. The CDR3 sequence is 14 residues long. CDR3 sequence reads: CASSLRGGTYEQYF. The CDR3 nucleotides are TGTGCCAGCAGCTTAAGGGGTGGGACCTACGAGCAGTACTTC.

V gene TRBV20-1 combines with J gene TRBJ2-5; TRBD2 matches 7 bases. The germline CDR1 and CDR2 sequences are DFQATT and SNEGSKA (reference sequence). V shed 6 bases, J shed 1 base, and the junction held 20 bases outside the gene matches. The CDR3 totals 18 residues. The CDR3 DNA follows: TGCAGTGCAATGGGACTAATTACCGTGCTTGCCCCCCAAGAGACCCAGTACTTC. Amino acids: CSAMGLITVLAPQETQYF.

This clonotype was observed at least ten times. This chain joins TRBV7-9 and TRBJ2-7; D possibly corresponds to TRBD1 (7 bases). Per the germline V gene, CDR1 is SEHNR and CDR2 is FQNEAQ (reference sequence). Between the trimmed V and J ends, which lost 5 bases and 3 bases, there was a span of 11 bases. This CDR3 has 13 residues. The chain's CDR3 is CASSAGQFYEQYV. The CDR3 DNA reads TGTGCCAGCAGCGCGGGACAGTTCTACGAGCAGTACGTC.

The CDR3 sequence is CASSTGTGGTEAFF. The CDR3 DNA follows: TGCGCCAGCAGCACCGGGACAGGGGGCACTGAAGCTTTCTTT. The genes are TRBV4-1 and TRBJ1-1; 11 bases align to TRBD1. The CDR3 extends over 14 amino acids. Germline assignment: CDR1 MGHRA and CDR2 YSYEKL. V gave up 5 bases and J gave up 4 bases; unmatched junction bases: 3.

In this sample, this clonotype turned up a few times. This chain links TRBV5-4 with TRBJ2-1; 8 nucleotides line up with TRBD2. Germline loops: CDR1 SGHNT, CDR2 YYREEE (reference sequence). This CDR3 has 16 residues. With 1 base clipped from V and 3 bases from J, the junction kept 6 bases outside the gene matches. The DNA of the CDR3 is TGTGCCAGCAGCTTGTGGAGGCGGGAGGACTACAATGAGCAGTTCTTC. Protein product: CASSLWRREDYNEQFF. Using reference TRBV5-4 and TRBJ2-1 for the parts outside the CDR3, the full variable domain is ETGVTQSPTHLIKTRGQQVTLRCSSQSGHNTVSWYQQALGQGPQFIFQYYREEENGRGNFPPRFSGLQFPNYSSELNVNALELDDSALYLCASSLWRREDYNEQFFGPGTRLTVL.

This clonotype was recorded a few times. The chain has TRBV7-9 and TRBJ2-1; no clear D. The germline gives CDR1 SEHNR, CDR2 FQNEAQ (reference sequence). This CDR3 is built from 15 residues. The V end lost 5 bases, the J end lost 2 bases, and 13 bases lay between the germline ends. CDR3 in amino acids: CASSPDWLPYNEQFF. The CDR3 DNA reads TGTGCCAGCAGCCCAGACTGGCTCCCCTACAATGAGCAGTTCTTC. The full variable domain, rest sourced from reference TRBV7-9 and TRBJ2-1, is DTGVSQNPRHKITKRGQNVTFRCDPISEHNRLYWYRQTLGQGPEFLTYFQNEAQLEKSRLLSDRFSAERPKGSFSTLEIQRTEQGDSAMYLCASSPDWLPYNEQFFGPGTRLTVL.

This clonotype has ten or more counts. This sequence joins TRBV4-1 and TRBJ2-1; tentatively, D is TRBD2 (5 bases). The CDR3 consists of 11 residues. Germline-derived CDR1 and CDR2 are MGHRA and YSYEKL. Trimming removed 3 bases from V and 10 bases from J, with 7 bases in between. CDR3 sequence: CASSQGDEQFF. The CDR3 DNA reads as TGCGCCAGCAGCCAGGGAGACGAGCAGTTCTTC.

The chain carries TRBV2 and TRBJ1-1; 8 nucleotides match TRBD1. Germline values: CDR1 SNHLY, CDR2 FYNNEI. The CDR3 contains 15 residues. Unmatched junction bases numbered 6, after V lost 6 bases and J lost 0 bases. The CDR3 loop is CASRDRAYMNTEAFF. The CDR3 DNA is TGTGCCAGCAGGGACAGGGCGTACATGAACACTGAAGCTTTCTTT.

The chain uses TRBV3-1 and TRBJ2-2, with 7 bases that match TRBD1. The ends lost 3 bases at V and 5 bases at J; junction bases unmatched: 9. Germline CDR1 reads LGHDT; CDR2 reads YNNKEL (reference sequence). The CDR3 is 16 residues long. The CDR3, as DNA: TGTGCCAGCAGCCATTACAGGGGCCAGGGGACCGGGGAGCTGTTTTTT. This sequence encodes CASSHYRGQGTGELFF.

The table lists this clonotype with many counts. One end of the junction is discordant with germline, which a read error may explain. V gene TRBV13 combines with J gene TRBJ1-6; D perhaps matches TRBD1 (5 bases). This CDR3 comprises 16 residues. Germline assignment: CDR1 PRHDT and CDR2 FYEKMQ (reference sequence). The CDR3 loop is CASSVGAWGGDSPLHF. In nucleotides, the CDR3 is TGTGCCAGCAGCGTAGGAGCGTGGGGCGGAGATTCACCCCTCCACTTT.

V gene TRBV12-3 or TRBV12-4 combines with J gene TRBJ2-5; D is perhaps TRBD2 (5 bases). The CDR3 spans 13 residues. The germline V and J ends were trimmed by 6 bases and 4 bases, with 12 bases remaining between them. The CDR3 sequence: CASSLAHGETQYF. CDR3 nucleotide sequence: TGTGCCAGCAGCCTAGCCCATGGAGAGACCCAGTACTTC.

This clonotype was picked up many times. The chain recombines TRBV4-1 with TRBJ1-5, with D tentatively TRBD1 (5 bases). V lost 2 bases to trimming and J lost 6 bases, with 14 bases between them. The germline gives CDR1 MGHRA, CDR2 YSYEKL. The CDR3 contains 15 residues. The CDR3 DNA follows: TGCGCCAGCAGCCAATCGATTCGGGGGAGTCAGCCCCAGCATTTT. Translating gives CASSQSIRGSQPQHF.

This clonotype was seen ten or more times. Here the CDR3 DNA reads TGTGCCAGCAGACCAACTAGCGGGAGTGCCCACGAGCAGTACTTC. Its protein product is CASRPTSGSAHEQYF. This chain links TRBV12-3 or TRBV12-4 with TRBJ2-7, with TRBD2 matching 11 bases. This CDR3 is 15 amino acids long. Trimming cost V 6 bases and J 5 bases; bases outside gene matches: 9.

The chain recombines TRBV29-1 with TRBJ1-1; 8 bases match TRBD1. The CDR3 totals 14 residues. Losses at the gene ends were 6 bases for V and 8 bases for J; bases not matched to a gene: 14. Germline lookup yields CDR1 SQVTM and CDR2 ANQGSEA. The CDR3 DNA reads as TGCAGCGTCCCCCAAGGGGACAGGACCCCCGAAGCTTTCTTT. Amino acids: CSVPQGDRTPEAFF.

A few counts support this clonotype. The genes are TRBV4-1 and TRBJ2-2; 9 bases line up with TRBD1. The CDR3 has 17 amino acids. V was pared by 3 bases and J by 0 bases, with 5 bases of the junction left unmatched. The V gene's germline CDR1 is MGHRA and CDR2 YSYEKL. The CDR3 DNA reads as TGCGCCAGCAGCCAGAGGAGACAGGGGGCGAACACCGGGGAGCTGTTTTTT. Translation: CASSQRRQGANTGELFF.

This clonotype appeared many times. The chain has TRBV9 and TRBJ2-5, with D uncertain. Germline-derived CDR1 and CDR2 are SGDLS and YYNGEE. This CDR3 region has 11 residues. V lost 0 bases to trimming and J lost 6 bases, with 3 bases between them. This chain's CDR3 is CASSVVKTQYF. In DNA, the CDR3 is TGTGCCAGCAGCGTAGTAAAGACCCAGTACTTC.

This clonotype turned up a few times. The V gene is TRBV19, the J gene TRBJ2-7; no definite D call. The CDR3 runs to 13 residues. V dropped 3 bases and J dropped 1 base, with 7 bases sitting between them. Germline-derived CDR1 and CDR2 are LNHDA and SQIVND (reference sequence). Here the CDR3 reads CASSMWDSYEQYF. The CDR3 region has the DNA TGTGCCAGTAGTATGTGGGATTCCTACGAGCAGTACTTC.